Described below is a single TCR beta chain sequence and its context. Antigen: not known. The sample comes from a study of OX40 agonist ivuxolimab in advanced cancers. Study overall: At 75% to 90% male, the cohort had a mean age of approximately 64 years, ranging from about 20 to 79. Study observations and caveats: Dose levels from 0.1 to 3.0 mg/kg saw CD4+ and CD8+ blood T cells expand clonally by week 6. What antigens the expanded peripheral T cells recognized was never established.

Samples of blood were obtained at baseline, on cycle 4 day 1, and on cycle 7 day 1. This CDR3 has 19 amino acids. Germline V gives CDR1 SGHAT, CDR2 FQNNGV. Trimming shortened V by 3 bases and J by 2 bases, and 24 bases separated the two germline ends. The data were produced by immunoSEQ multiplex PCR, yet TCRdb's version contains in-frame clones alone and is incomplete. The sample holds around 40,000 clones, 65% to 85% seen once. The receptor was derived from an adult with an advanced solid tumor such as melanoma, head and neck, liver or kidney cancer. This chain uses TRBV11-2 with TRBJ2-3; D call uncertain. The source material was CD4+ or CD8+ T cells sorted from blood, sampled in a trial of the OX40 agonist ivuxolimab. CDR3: CASSLGNLAPLPITDTQYF. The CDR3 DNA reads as TGTGCCAGCAGCTTGGGCAACCTCGCCCCATTACCAATCACAGATACGCAGTATTTT.